Below, one T cell receptor (beta chain) is given with its context. Antigen specificity is unknown. This entry comes from a study of T cells expressing NK-cell markers. The study's findings and limits: Whether expanded NKG2C-expressing T cell clones recognize HCMV is unknown.

TCRdb re-called the 5' RACE reads; every CDR3 protein appears as one record, without DNA. The listing contains about 430,000 distinct CDR3 sequences. The CDR3 has 15 amino acids. Per the germline V gene, CDR1 is SGHKS and CDR2 is YYEKEE (reference sequence). This TCR was sampled from a woman in her 50s in good health. V gene TRBV5-5 combines with J gene TRBJ1-4. Sequencing input: blood T cells: a sorted CD56 or NKG2C T cell subset, CD4+ or CD8+ T cells, or bulk PBMC T cells (not recorded which). This CDR3 reads CASSLEAGPNEKLFF.